One T cell receptor beta chain is described in this entry. No antigen is known for it. There are no base qualities to consult, and no much larger clone falls within one base. Using the deep immunoSEQ assay, multiplex PCR amplified TCR CDR3 regions from genomic DNA. Extracted genomic DNA from each cell subset was spread evenly across all wells of several immunoSEQ 96-well plates, with each plate serving as a replicate. Each replicate PCR for sorted subsets received 200 ng genomic DNA, equal to roughly 30,000 T cell genomes. The purified libraries were quantified using a Qubit 3.0 fluorometer, sized with a Bioanalyzer 2100, and then quantified again using the KAPA Library Quantification kit. Every immunoSEQ 96-well plate was sequenced on a dedicated single-read 150-cycle Illumina NextSeq 550 flow cell. The paper's data handling went like this. Because the immunoSEQ output included only junctional sequences and no quality scores, the filtering could not be the same as the filtering used for full-length reads. To assign V/J genes and CDR3, sequences were annotated using PyIR, a Python wrapper for IgBLAST v1.9, with IMGT germline references. Reads were removed for weak V/J assignments (E-value above 1e-6), missing CDR3, stop codons, out-of-frame junctions, or ambiguous translated residues. V3J clonotypes were defined as sequences sharing an identical inferred V gene, J gene, and CDR3 amino acid sequence. The percentage overlap between two repertoires was calculated by dividing the number of shared unique clonotypes by the size of the smaller repertoire. Richness of each repertoire was evaluated using RTK rarefaction, the Chao1 estimator, and Recon v2.1 estimates of unobserved clonotypes. OLGA was used to compute generation probabilities for all TCRbeta clonotypes that the gDNA method yielded from a handful of donors. The immuneACCESS repertoire file appears here via TCRdb, limited to in-frame rearrangements. These files lack a portion of the clones; in checked studies, under half of the deficit traces to unresolved V genes, and the cause of the others is not known. That table is the source of V, J and clone size, and D and trimming were worked out from the DNA. The sample has about 550,000 clones on record, around 95% of them singletons. The ten largest account for roughly 0.1% of the sample.

The sample is drawn from a study of shared clonotypes between healthy human individuals (dated by TCRdb to 2018 to 2021). Context from the whole study: The cohort comprised a couple of women and a few men aged 18 to 49 years. For each donor, CD4 naive and CD4 memory were each given three plates, CD8 naive was given two plates, and CD8 memory was given one plate. To estimate repertoire size and how much clonotypes are shared between individuals, the study performed deep sequencing of blood TCR repertoires from 4 to 6 healthy adults. Different laboratories and diverse techniques were used to prepare libraries and sequence TCR repertoires, to increase sequencing depth and limit assay-specific biases. Per donor, leukapheresis produced somewhere between about 0.85 and 10 billion PBMCs. Broad study findings and their caveats: Pairwise subsampling indicated that sequencing depth was expected to affect the degree of clonotype sharing among donors. Higher generation probabilities were observed for clonotypes shared by all four sorted-subset donors than for non-shared clonotypes. Because the study included a small number of donors, the genetic and exposure-history diversity represented was limited. Naive subsets generally had larger estimated clonotype richness than memory subsets did. Even with the large sequencing depth, rarefaction of the sorted-subset datasets indicated that sequencing was incomplete. Sampling was limited to blood, and TCR repertoires in tissue likely differ from TCR repertoires in blood. Approximately 5% of naive CD4, more than 3% of naive CD8, about 2.1% of memory CD4, and less than 0.45% of memory CD8 clonotypes were shared across four donors.

CD8 naive samples were obtained by positive selection for CCR7 among CD45RO-negative cells, yielding a CD45RA+CCR7+ population from which TemRA cells were excluded. The donors were healthy, HIV-negative adults who had no recently reported acute infections or vaccinations. All donors were Caucasian adults living in Nashville, Tennessee, USA. Blood was collected by leukapheresis, and PBMCs were isolated by Ficoll-Histopaque density gradient centrifugation and then cryopreserved in liquid nitrogen vapor phase. Purity and quantity of every magnetically sorted T cell population were checked by analytical flow cytometry. Genomic DNA was isolated from each sorted fraction and quantified by UV absorbance on a Nanodrop 2000c. V is pruned by 7 bases and J by 0 bases, leaving 13 bases of the junction without a gene match. Per the germline V gene (reference sequence), MNHEY is the CDR1 and SMNVEV is the CDR2. Counted from cysteine to phenylalanine, this CDR3 has 18 amino acids. Only the CDR3 DNA is retained, 54 bases long and in frame from the first base.

The sample comprised naive CD8+ T cells sorted from blood. Reading the label with the study, this specimen's cell subset or site is: CD45RA+CCR7+. The chain uses TRBV27 and TRBJ2-7, and TRBD2 aligns with 12 junction nucleotides. The sequence came from a woman under 40 in good health. Read as DNA, the sequence is TGTGCCAGCACCCCGGTCTGGCTAGCGGGAGGGAGCTCCTACGAGCAGTACTTC. Its protein product is CASTPVWLAGGSSYEQYF.